This T cell receptor (beta chain) was identified during a study of shared clonotypes between healthy human individuals. At the level of the study: CD4 naive cells filled three plates per donor, CD4 memory three, CD8 naive two and CD8 memory one. Study-level findings and limits: Lower generation probabilities were found for non-shared clonotypes than for those shared by all four donors. Memory subsets generally showed lower estimated richness than naive subsets.

Germline assignment: CDR1 SGHRS and CDR2 YFSETQ. The CDR3 loop spans 16 amino acids. V shed 4 bases and J shed 3 bases, with 17 bases lying between them. Concerning this clone itself: Its antigen is currently unknown.

TCRdb keeps only in-frame clones here, not all; method: immunoSEQ multiplex PCR. Here the sample spans roughly 2.2 million clones, about nine tenths being singletons. The donors, all of them Caucasian adults, lived in Nashville, Tennessee. The gene calls are TRBV5-1 and TRBJ2-1; TRBD1 is a possible D gene (6 bases). Material for sequencing was naive CD4+ T cells from PBMCs. The subset is: CD45RA+ positively selected. The sequence came from a man aged 18 to 29 in good health. Some clones in this sample may be carry-over from other donors' samples. CDR3 sequence: CASSLVGAGVYNEQFF. CDR3 sequence (DNA): TGCGCCAGCAGCCTGGTGGGGGCAGGGGTCTACAATGAGCAGTTCTTC.